This TCR beta chain came from a study of tumor-infiltrating lymphocytes in primary liver carcinoma. Trimming pared 0 bases from V and 15 bases from J, leaving 12 bases between. Germline V gene data show CDR1 as LGHNA and CDR2 as YNFKEQ. The CDR3 is made up of 13 amino acids. Making TCR beta cDNA involved approximately 0.5 ug total RNA and a constant-region primer. The TCR beta library was amplified through three nested multiplex PCR rounds in a modified ARM-PCR procedure. Primers for the first two PCR rounds were TRBV1-TRBV30 forward primers and a C-beta reverse primer (approximately 10 cycles per round). Each CDR3 protein gets one entry after TCRdb re-called the multiplex PCR reads with MiXCR. The sample shows fewer than 400,000 distinct CDR3 sequences, about three fifths of them seen only once. Out of unsorted whole blood came the blood RNA, and germline DNA was extracted as well. Chronic HBV infection, which was untreated, was present in the patients. Blood samples of about 4.3 milliliters were drawn preoperatively.

The study, taken as a whole, reports: Blood had a significantly lower top-250-clone fraction than tumors did (p = 0.039).

A word on this clonotype: The antigen remains undetermined. A much larger clone is a single base away; this may be a read error.

Material for sequencing was peripheral blood. This TCR derives from a young woman with primary liver carcinoma and hepatitis B virus infection. V usage is TRBV4-2 and J usage is TRBJ1-6; D is unclear. The CDR3 loop is CASSQENTVVLHF. CDR3 DNA: TGTGCCAGCAGCCAAGAGAACACGGTCGTCCTCCACTTT.